The clone carrying this T cell receptor beta chain was seen at least ten times. Its antigen is unidentified. These data originate in a study of response to subunit inactivated influenza vaccine. TCRdb passed the RT-PCR reads through MiXCR, listing each CDR3 protein once. The profile shows 200,000 to 300,000 distinct CDR3 sequences, 12% of them singletons. Trimming left V 3 bases short and J 11 bases short, with 16 bases between. Germline-derived CDR1 and CDR2 are WSHSY and SAAADI. The length of the CDR3 is 14 residues. Study conclusions and caveats: The authors suggested that few new T cells are recruited per seasonal influenza vaccination.

The sequencing used non-naive T cells sorted from PBMCs, collected less than 15 days before vaccination. The TCR comes from a man aged 50 to 59 who received an inactivated influenza vaccine. The chain recombines TRBV10-2 with TRBJ2-2; D is tentatively TRBD1 or TRBD2 (5 bases each). Written as DNA, the CDR3 is TGCGCCAGCAGTGATCAGCACCGGGGACGAGAGCTGTTTTTT. Translation: CASSDQHRGRELFF.